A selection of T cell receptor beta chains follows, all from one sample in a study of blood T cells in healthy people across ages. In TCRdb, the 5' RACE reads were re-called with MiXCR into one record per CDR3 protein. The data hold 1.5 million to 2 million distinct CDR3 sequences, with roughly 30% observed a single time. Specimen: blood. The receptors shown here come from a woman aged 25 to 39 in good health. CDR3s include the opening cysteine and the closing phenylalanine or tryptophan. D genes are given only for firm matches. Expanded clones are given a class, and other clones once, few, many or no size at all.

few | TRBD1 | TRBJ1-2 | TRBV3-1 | CASSQRDRESRGYTF | TGTGCCAGCAGCCAACGGGACAGGGAATCTCGTGGCTACACCTTC
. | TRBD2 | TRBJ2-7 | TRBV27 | CASSFVAGTKEQYF | TGTGCCAGCAGTTTCGTAGCGGGAACTAAAGAGCAGTACTTC
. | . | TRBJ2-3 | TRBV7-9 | CASGSLRVRTDTQYF | TGTGCCAGCGGCTCCCTGAGGGTGCGCACAGATACGCAGTATTTT
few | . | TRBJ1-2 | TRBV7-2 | CASSFRGPGVIGYTF | TGTGCCAGCAGCTTCAGGGGACCAGGGGTTATTGGCTACACCTTC
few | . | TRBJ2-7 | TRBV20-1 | CSGRGRNSYEQYF | TGCAGTGGGAGGGGACGGAACTCCTACGAGCAGTACTTC
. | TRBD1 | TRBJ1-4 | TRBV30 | CAWSATPTGALNEKLFF | TGTGCCTGGAGTGCCACTCCCACAGGGGCCCTTAATGAAAAACTGTTTTTT
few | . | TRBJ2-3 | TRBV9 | CASSPRLTSTDTQYF | TGTGCCAGCAGCCCAAGACTAACTAGCACAGATACGCAGTATTTT
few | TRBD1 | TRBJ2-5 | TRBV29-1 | CGTGDSLGETQYF | TGCGGAACCGGGGACAGTCTGGGAGAGACCCAGTACTTC
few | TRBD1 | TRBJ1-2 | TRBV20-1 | CSAGTGVDYGYTF | TGCAGTGCTGGGACAGGGGTCGACTATGGCTACACCTTC
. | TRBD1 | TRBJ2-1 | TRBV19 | CVSSGTGGSPEQFF | TGTGTCAGTAGCGGGACAGGGGGCTCCCCTGAGCAGTTTTTC
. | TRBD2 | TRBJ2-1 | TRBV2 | CATKRGLAGYNEQFF | TGTGCCACCAAACGTGGACTAGCGGGGTACAATGAGCAGTTCTTC
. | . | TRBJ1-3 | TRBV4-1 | CASSQVGGRGVGGNTIYF | TGCGCCAGCAGCCAAGTGGGGGGAAGAGGTGTCGGAGGAAACACCATATATTTT
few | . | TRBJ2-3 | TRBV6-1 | CASNYRVAEDTQYF | TGTGCCAGCAACTACAGGGTGGCGGAAGATACGCAGTATTTT
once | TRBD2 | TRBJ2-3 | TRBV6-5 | CVSRGLAGDDADTQYF | TGTGTCAGCAGGGGACTAGCGGGAGATGATGCAGATACGCAGTATTTT
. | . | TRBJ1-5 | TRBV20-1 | CSGARGGGNQPQHF | TGCAGTGGTGCAAGGGGCGGCGGCAATCAGCCCCAGCATTTT
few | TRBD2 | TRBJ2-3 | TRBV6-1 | CASSEAGVADTQYF | TGTGCCAGCAGTGAGGCGGGGGTGGCAGATACGCAGTATTTT
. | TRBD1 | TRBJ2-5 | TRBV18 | CASGQQGALQETQYF | TGTGCCAGCGGGCAACAGGGGGCGTTACAAGAGACCCAGTACTTC
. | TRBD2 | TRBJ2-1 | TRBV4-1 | CASGTSGLYNEQFF | TGCGCCAGCGGGACTAGCGGGCTTTACAATGAGCAGTTCTTC
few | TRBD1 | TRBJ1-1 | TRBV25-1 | CASSEFTGGANTEAFF | TGTGCCAGCAGTGAATTTACAGGGGGAGCGAACACTGAAGCTTTCTTT
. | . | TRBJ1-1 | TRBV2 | CASSNKGLGTEAFF | TGTGCCAGCAGCAACAAGGGGTTGGGCACTGAAGCTTTCTTT
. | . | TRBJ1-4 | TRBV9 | CASSGEGATNEKLFF | TGTGCCAGCAGCGGAGAGGGTGCAACTAATGAAAAACTGTTTTTT
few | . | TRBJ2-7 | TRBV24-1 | CATSDSNDYEQYF | TGTGCCACCAGTGATTCCAACGACTACGAGCAGTACTTC
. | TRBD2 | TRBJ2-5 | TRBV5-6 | CASSISGGETQYF | TGTGCCAGCAGTATATCGGGGGGAGAGACCCAGTACTTC
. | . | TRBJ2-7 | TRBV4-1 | CASSQGPGTSYEQYF | TGCGCCAGCAGCCAAGGCCCAGGGACCTCCTACGAGCAGTACTTC
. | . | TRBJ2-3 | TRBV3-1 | CASSQALAMGTDTQYF | TGTGCCAGCAGCCAAGCACTAGCAATGGGCACAGATACGCAGTATTTT
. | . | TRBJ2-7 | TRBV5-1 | CASSFSDRRYEQYF | TGCGCCAGCAGCTTTAGCGACAGGCGGTACGAGCAGTACTTC
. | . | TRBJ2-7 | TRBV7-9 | CASSHLQRGKQYF | TGTGCCAGCAGCCATCTCCAAAGGGGCAAGCAGTACTTC
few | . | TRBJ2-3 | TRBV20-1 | CSALLGDTQYF | TGCAGTGCGCTGCTCGGAGATACGCAGTATTTT
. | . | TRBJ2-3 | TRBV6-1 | CASSDHTDTQYF | TGTGCCAGCAGTGACCACACAGATACGCAGTATTTT
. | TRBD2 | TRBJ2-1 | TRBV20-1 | CSARTPPSGINDGQFF | TGCAGTGCTAGGACACCCCCTAGCGGGATTAATGATGGGCAGTTCTTC
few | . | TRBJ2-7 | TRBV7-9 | CASSLEWGVPSEQYF | TGTGCCAGCAGCTTAGAGTGGGGGGTTCCGTCCGAGCAGTACTTC
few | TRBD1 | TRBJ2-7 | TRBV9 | CASSVTGDLDEQYF | TGTGCCAGCAGCGTGACAGGGGATTTGGACGAGCAGTACTTC
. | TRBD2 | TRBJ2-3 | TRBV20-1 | CSEMGLAGLITDTQYF | TGCAGTGAGATGGGACTAGCGGGACTTATCACAGATACGCAGTATTTT
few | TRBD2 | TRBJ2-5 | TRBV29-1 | CSVGGGNQETQYF | TGCAGCGTTGGGGGGGGAAATCAAGAGACCCAGTACTTC
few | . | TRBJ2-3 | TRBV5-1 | CASSSLTAKMDTQYF | TGCGCCAGCAGCTCCTTGACTGCCAAGATGGATACGCAGTATTTT
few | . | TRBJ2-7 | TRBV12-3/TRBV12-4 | CASSPPGTPYEQYF | TGTGCCAGCAGCCCCCCCGGGACACCTTACGAGCAGTACTTC
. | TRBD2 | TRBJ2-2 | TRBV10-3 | CAISLIPSGGVTGELFF | TGTGCCATCAGTCTAATACCTAGCGGGGGGGTCACCGGGGAGCTGTTTTTT